This entry describes one T cell receptor beta chain. The entry originates in a study of blood T cell repertoires in COVID-19. Measured with immunoSEQ multiplex PCR; TCRdb has only the in-frame clones, and not every one. The sample shows around 58,000 clones, about 90% of them seen only once. Germline assignment: CDR1 SGHNT and CDR2 YENEEA. With 5 bases clipped from V and 0 bases from J, the junction kept 1 base outside the gene matches. The CDR3 contains 14 residues. The receptor was isolated from a man in his fifties or sixties with active COVID-19. The sample was peripheral blood. V and J are TRBV11-3 and TRBJ2-3; TRBD2 agrees at 8 bases. CDR3 amino acids: CASSRGGSTDTQYF. CDR3 in DNA: TGTGCCAGCAGCCGGGGGGGTAGCACAGATACGCAGTATTTT. Full variable domain (remainder filled in from reference TRBV11-3 and TRBJ2-3): EAGVVQSPRYKIIEKKQPVAFWCNPISGHNTLYWYLQNLGQGPELLIRYENEEAVDDSQLPKDRFSAERLKGVDSTLKIQPAELGDSAVYLCASSRGGSTDTQYFGPGTRLTVL.